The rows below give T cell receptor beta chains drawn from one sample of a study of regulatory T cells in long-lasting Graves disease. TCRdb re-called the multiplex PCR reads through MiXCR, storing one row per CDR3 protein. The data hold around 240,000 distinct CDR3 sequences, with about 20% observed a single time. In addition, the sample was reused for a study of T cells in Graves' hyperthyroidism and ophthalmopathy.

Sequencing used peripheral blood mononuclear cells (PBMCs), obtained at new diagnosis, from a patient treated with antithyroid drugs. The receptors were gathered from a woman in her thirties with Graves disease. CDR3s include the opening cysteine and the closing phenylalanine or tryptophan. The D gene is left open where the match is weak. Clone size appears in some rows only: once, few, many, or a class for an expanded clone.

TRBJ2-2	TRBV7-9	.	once	TGTGCCAGCAGAGGGGACTTCGCGAACACCGGGGAGCTGTTTTTT	CASRGDFANTGELFF
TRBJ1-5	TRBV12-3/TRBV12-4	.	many	TGTGCCAGCAGGCCGGGCTCGTATCAGCCCCAGCATTTT	CASRPGSYQPQHF
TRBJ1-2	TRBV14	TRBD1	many	TGTGCCAGCAGTCAATGGACAGGGGGCAACTATGGCTACACCTTC	CASSQWTGGNYGYTF
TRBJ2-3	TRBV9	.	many	TGTGCCAGCAGCGTAGACTATCGGGGAACAGATACGCAGTATTTT	CASSVDYRGTDTQYF
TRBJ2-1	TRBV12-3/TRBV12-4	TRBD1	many	TGTGCCAGCAGTTTAGGACAGGGGATCCACAATGAGCAGTTCTTC	CASSLGQGIHNEQFF
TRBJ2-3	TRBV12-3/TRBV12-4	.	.	TGTGCCAGCAGTTTAGCGCGGAGTCGTACAGATACGCAGTATTTT	CASSLARSRTDTQYF
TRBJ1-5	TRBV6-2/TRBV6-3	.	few	TGTGCCAGCAGAATCAATCAACAGCCCCAGCATTTT	CASRINQQPQHF
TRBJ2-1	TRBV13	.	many	TGTGCCAGCAGCCAAATCTATAGCTCCTACAATGAGCAGTTCTTC	CASSQIYSSYNEQFF
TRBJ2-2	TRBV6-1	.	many	TGTGCCAGCAGTCGCGTGGACGGAGCGAACACCGGGGAGCTGTTTTTT	CASSRVDGANTGELFF
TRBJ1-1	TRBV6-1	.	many	TGTGCCAGCAGTCGTACCGTGGGACACACTGAAGCTTTCTTT	CASSRTVGHTEAFF
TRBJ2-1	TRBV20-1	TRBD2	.	TGCAGTGCTAGAGTAGGGGGGGTACTAGCGGGGGCTACCTACAATGAGCAGTTCTTC	CSARVGGVLAGATYNEQFF